One and the same sample provided the 29 T cell receptor beta chains below, sequenced in a study of long-term antiretroviral therapy in people with HIV. They ran version v3.0 of the immunoSEQ assay at survey level. Sequenced by immunoSEQ multiplex PCR; TCRdb stores in-frame clones only, minus some. Altogether 10,000 to 15,000 clones are present, about 78% being singletons, with the ten largest covering 14%. The sample was unsorted PBMCs, taken 1.3 years after starting antiretroviral therapy. These receptors all stem from a woman aged 18-35 years with HIV.

This clone appeared a few times. This chain joins TRBV2 and TRBJ1-3, with 11 bases that match TRBD1. CDR3 size: 15 residues. V shed 6 bases, J shed 2 bases, and the junction held 3 bases outside the gene matches. The V gene's germline CDR1 is SNHLY and CDR2 FYNNEI. The CDR3 reads CASRGQGAPGNTIYF. Here the CDR3 DNA reads TGTGCCAGCAGAGGACAGGGGGCGCCTGGAAACACCATATATTTT. Based on the CDR3 plus reference TRBV2 and TRBJ1-3, the full variable domain is EPEVTQTPSHQVTQMGQEVILRCVPISNHLYFYWYRQILGQKVEFLVSFYNNEISEKSEIFDDQFSVERPDGSNFTLKIRSTKLEDSAMYFCASRGQGAPGNTIYFGEGSWLTVV.

V and J are TRBV30 and TRBJ2-1, with 10 positions matching TRBD1. The length of the CDR3 is 15 residues. Germline V gives CDR1 GTSNPN, CDR2 SVGIG (reference sequence). V was pared by 2 bases and J by 2 bases, with 3 bases of the junction left unmatched. The DNA of the CDR3 is TGTGCCTGGAGTCGGGACAGGGGAGCCTACAATGAGCAGTTCTTC. Translated, it gives CAWSRDRGAYNEQFF.

The rearrangement links TRBV4-2 to TRBJ2-3; the D call may be TRBD1 or TRBD2 (6 bases each). Trimming pared 0 bases from V and 3 bases from J, leaving 16 bases between. The CDR3 runs to 17 residues. Germline V lookup: CDR1 LGHNA, CDR2 YNFKEQ. CDR3 protein: CASSQDWGAPPTDTQYF. CDR3 sequence (DNA): TGTGCCAGCAGCCAAGATTGGGGGGCCCCTCCAACAGATACGCAGTATTTT.

This clone was found a few times. The chain has TRBV6-5 and TRBJ2-2; D is possibly TRBD2 (6 bases). Germline CDR1 and CDR2: MNHEY and SVGAGI. The CDR3 sequence is 15 residues long. V dropped 5 bases and J dropped 3 bases, with 13 bases sitting between them. The CDR3 spells CASSVTPGDTGELFF. The CDR3 DNA sequence: TGTGCCAGCAGTGTTACCCCGGGGGACACCGGGGAGCTGTTTTTT.

In its sample, this clone was seen once. This chain connects TRBV4-2 to TRBJ1-1, with TRBD1 matching 8 bases. The V and J ends lost 4 bases and 4 bases, in that order; junction bases with no gene match: 11. Germline lookup yields CDR1 LGHNA and CDR2 YNFKEQ. The CDR3 has 16 residues. This CDR3 reads CASSPTLTGATTEAFF. The CDR3 DNA is TGTGCCAGCAGCCCGACCTTGACAGGGGCGACCACTGAAGCTTTCTTT.

The chain recombines TRBV7-6 with TRBJ2-7, with TRBD2 identical over 8 bases. CDR3 length: 15 amino acids. V shed 1 base, J shed 2 bases, and the junction held 4 bases outside the gene matches. Per germline, CDR1 SGHVS and CDR2 FNYEAQ. The CDR3 spells CASSLGRTSPYEQYF. The CDR3 DNA reads as TGTGCCAGCAGCTTAGGTCGGACTAGCCCCTACGAGCAGTACTTC.

The rearrangement links TRBV27 to TRBJ1-6; 8 bases match TRBD1. With 5 bases clipped from V and 6 bases from J, the junction kept 0 bases outside the gene matches. This CDR3 is 13 amino acids long. Germline V gene data show CDR1 as MNHEY and CDR2 as SMNVEV (reference sequence). The CDR3 nucleotides are TGTGCCAGCAGTGGACAGGGTAATTCACCCCTCCACTTT. Translated, it gives CASSGQGNSPLHF.

The chain recombines TRBV7-8 with TRBJ2-5; 12 nucleotides align to TRBD2. In germline, CDR1 is SGHVS, CDR2 FQNEAQ. Unmatched junction bases numbered 3, after V lost 0 bases and J lost 1 base. This CDR3 is built from 17 residues. DNA for the CDR3: TGTGCCAGCAGCTTAGCCGGACTAGCGGGGATCCAAGAGACCCAGTACTTC. Protein sequence: CASSLAGLAGIQETQYF.

The chain uses TRBV28 and TRBJ1-3; 9 bases line up with TRBD1. Germline V gene sequence: CDR1 MDHEN, CDR2 SYDVKM. The CDR3 is 14 amino acids. The ends lost 3 bases at V and 8 bases at J; junction bases unmatched: 5. The CDR3 region is CASSLGQGVDTIYF. The CDR3 DNA follows: TGTGCCAGCAGTTTGGGACAGGGTGTGGACACCATATATTTT.

CDR3 coding DNA: TGTGCCAGCAGTTTAATCGACTATGGCTACACCTTC. Translating gives CASSLIDYGYTF. This chain connects TRBV28 to TRBJ1-2; D remains unclear. The CDR3 runs to 12 residues. Per germline, CDR1 MDHEN and CDR2 SYDVKM. The V and J ends lost 2 bases and 3 bases respectively, with 4 bases between them.

The chain uses TRBV5-6 and TRBJ1-2; D not resolved. CDR3 length: 13 amino acids. The V gene's germline CDR1 is SGHDT and CDR2 YYEEEE. V lost 1 base and J lost 4, with 8 bases in between. The CDR3 reads CASSLNGPYGYTF. The CDR3 DNA is TGTGCCAGCAGCTTGAACGGTCCCTATGGCTACACCTTC.

The CDR3 loop reads CASSLGTDRQPQHF. The CDR3 nucleotides read TGCGCCAGCAGCCTTGGGACAGACAGGCAGCCCCAGCATTTT. The chain carries TRBV5-1 and TRBJ1-5; TRBD1 matches at 7 bases. The CDR3 runs to 14 residues. Trimming removed 4 bases from V and 7 bases from J; junction bases left unmatched: 8. Germline V gene lookup returns CDR1 SGHRS and CDR2 YFSETQ.

This clone appeared a few times. CDR3 DNA sequence: TGTGCCACCCAAGGGGGAACAGAGGTTTATTCACCCCTCCACTTT. This codes for CATQGGTEVYSPLHF. The rearrangement joins TRBV19 to TRBJ1-6; D is perhaps TRBD1 (6 bases). Trimming pared 10 bases from V and 8 bases from J, leaving 21 bases between. The CDR3 has 15 residues. Germline lookup yields CDR1 LNHDA and CDR2 SQIVND (reference sequence). Looking up the rest from reference TRBV19 and TRBJ1-6 gives the full variable domain: DGGITQSPKYLFRKEGQNVTLSCEQNLNHDAMYWYRQDPGQGLRLIYYSQIVNDFQKGDIAEGYSVSREKKESFPLTVTSAQKNPTAFYLCATQGGTEVYSPLHFGNGTRLTVT.

The CDR3 loop is CATSPDVGLEKYTQYF. In DNA, the CDR3 is TGTGCCACCAGCCCCGATGTGGGACTAGAAAAATATACGCAGTATTTT. The V gene is TRBV15, the J gene TRBJ2-3; TRBD2 matches at 8 bases. The junction had 14 bases not matched to a gene; V was cut back by 5 bases and J by 7 bases. The V gene's germline CDR1 is LNHNV and CDR2 YYDKDF (reference sequence). The CDR3 consists of 16 residues.

This clone ranks as large (0.1 to 1%). This chain connects TRBV6-5 to TRBJ2-7; D unclear. The V and J ends lost 0 bases and 4 bases respectively, with 10 bases between them. CDR3 length: 14 residues. CDR1 is MNHEY, CDR2 SVGAGI, per germline. CDR3 in amino acids: CASSYSMSQYEQYF. CDR3 DNA sequence: TGTGCCAGCAGTTACTCGATGAGTCAGTACGAGCAGTACTTC.

V usage is TRBV7-2 and J usage is TRBJ1-2; TRBD1 is a possible D gene (5 bases). Per germline, CDR1 SGHTA and CDR2 FQGNSA. This CDR3 comprises 15 residues. Trimming shortened V by 2 bases and J by 4 bases, and 14 bases separated the two germline ends. In nucleotides, the CDR3 is TGTGCCAGCAGCTTATCGAGAGGGGATGCCTATGGCTACACCTTC. Amino acid sequence: CASSLSRGDAYGYTF.

This clone has a single count. This chain uses TRBV6-1 with TRBJ2-7, with D perhaps TRBD2 (6 bases). The CDR3 extends over 14 amino acids. Between the trimmed V and J ends, which lost 3 bases and 5 bases, there was a span of 14 bases. Per the germline V gene, CDR1 is MNHNS and CDR2 is SASEGT. The CDR3 protein is CASSEVGGSNEQYF. CDR3 DNA: TGTGCCAGCAGTGAGGTCGGAGGGTCCAACGAGCAGTACTTC.

The chain carries TRBV5-1 and TRBJ2-4; D remains ambiguous. Trimming left V 2 bases short and J 3 bases short, with 9 bases between. CDR3 length: 14 residues. In germline, CDR1 is SGHRS, CDR2 YFSETQ. The DNA for the CDR3 is TGCGCCAGCAGCTTTGCATTGGGCAAAAACATTCAGTACTTC. This translates into CASSFALGKNIQYF.

This chain joins TRBV6-1 and TRBJ1-3, with 10 bases lining up with TRBD1. CDR1 and CDR2 (germline): MNHNS, SASEGT. The CDR3 spans 15 residues. Trimming removed 7 bases from V and 1 base from J; junction bases left unmatched: 4. CDR3: CASTRQGASGNTIYF. The CDR3 DNA reads TGTGCCAGCACAAGACAGGGGGCTTCTGGAAACACCATATATTTT.

This chain links TRBV2 with TRBJ1-6; D is perhaps TRBD1 (5 bases). This CDR3 has 16 residues. CDR1 and CDR2 from the germline V gene are SNHLY and FYNNEI. Trimming removed 0 bases at V and 7 bases at J, with 13 bases between. The CDR3 DNA reads TGTGCCAGCAGTGAAGCGCTCAGGGTGGAGAATTCACCCCTCCACTTT. Its protein product is CASSEALRVENSPLHF.

This chain connects TRBV18 to TRBJ2-1; 9 bases agree with TRBD2. Unmatched junction bases numbered 7, after V lost 6 bases and J lost 4 bases. The CDR3 is 15 amino acids. Germline V gene data show CDR1 as KGHSH and CDR2 as LQKENI. CDR3 DNA: TGTGCCAGCTCCCCCGGGACTAGCAGTTACAATGAGCAGTTCTTC. It codes for CASSPGTSSYNEQFF.

The rearrangement joins TRBV7-8 to TRBJ1-2; D call uncertain. Germline V gene data show CDR1 as SGHVS and CDR2 as FQNEAQ. V gave up 5 bases and J gave up 1 base, with 11 bases separating them. The length of the CDR3 is 14 residues. Here the CDR3 reads CASSQRVLNYGYTF. The DNA for the CDR3 is TGTGCCAGCAGCCAACGGGTCCTTAACTATGGCTACACCTTC.

The J gene is TRBJ2-1, the V gene TRBV7-2, with 8 bases aligning to TRBD1. Germline CDR1 and CDR2: SGHTA and FQGNSA. Unmatched junction bases numbered 6, after V lost 3 bases and J lost 5 bases. The CDR3 totals 15 residues. CDR3 in amino acids: CASSFIQGADNEQFF. The CDR3 DNA is TGTGCCAGCAGCTTCATCCAGGGGGCCGACAATGAGCAGTTCTTC.

The chain carries TRBV28 and TRBJ2-3, with no clear D. This CDR3 comprises 14 residues. Germline V lookup: CDR1 MDHEN, CDR2 SYDVKM. V was cut by 3 bases and J by 5 bases, with 12 bases left in between. The CDR3 DNA sequence: TGTGCCAGCAGTTTTCTCAGGTCGAGAGATACGCAGTATTTT. Protein: CASSFLRSRDTQYF. The full variable domain, its missing parts supplied by reference TRBV28 and TRBJ2-3, is DVKVTQSSRYLVKRTGEKVFLECVQDMDHENMFWYRQDPGLGLRLIYFSYDVKMKEKGDIPEGYSVSREKKERFSLILESASTNQTSMYLCASSFLRSRDTQYFGPGTRLTVL.

CDR3 coding DNA: TGTGCCAGCAGCTTAGGGGTCGGGGCGGACTCCTACGAGCAGTACTTC. Amino acids: CASSLGVGADSYEQYF. V gene TRBV11-2 combines with J gene TRBJ2-7, with D perhaps given as TRBD1 or TRBD2 (5 bases each). The CDR3 spans 16 residues. CDR1 SGHAT and CDR2 FQNNGV come from the germline V gene. Trimming took 1 base from V and 0 from J, leaving 13 bases between them.

This chain connects TRBV6-5 to TRBJ1-2; 7 bases match TRBD1. Per the germline V gene, CDR1 is MNHEY and CDR2 is SVGAGI. The CDR3 spans 14 residues. V was pared by 6 bases and J by 8 bases, with 12 bases of the junction left unmatched. The CDR3 DNA reads TGTGCCAGCAGGGACGGGACAGCAAGAGGAGGCTACACCTTC. This sequence encodes CASRDGTARGGYTF.

The V and J genes are TRBV4-3 and TRBJ1-2; 9 bases align to TRBD1. Germline V gene data show CDR1 as LGHNA and CDR2 as YSLEER. The V segment lost 0 bases and the J segment 1 base; nucleotides outside the gene matches: 6. The CDR3 length is 17 residues. The CDR3 nucleotides read TGCGCCAGCAGCCAAGATTTAGGGACAGGGATTAACTATGGCTACACCTTC. Its translation: CASSQDLGTGINYGYTF.

CDR3 residues: CASSFLASSDEQYF. As DNA, the CDR3 is TGTGCCAGCAGCTTCCTAGCGTCTTCCGACGAGCAGTACTTC. The genes are TRBV9 and TRBJ2-7, with D maybe TRBD2 (6 bases). This CDR3 has 14 amino acids. The V gene lost 4 bases and the J gene lost 5 bases, with 16 bases spanning the gap. Germline V gene sequence: CDR1 SGDLS, CDR2 YYNGEE.

V usage is TRBV7-8 and J usage is TRBJ1-3; D gene uncertain. Trimming took 1 base from V and 1 from J, leaving 14 bases between them. CDR1 is SGHVS and CDR2 is FQNEAQ in the germline V gene. The length of the CDR3 is 17 residues. This CDR3 is CASSLGRNGLSGNTIYF. The CDR3 nucleotides read TGTGCCAGCAGCTTAGGCCGTAATGGCCTTTCTGGAAACACCATATATTTT. Looking up the rest from reference TRBV7-8 and TRBJ1-3 gives the full variable domain: GAGVSQSPRYKVAKRGQDVALRCDPISGHVSLFWYQQALGQGPEFLTYFQNEAQLDKSGLPSDRFFAERPEGSVSTLKIQRTQQEDSAVYLCASSLGRNGLSGNTIYFGEGSWLTVV.